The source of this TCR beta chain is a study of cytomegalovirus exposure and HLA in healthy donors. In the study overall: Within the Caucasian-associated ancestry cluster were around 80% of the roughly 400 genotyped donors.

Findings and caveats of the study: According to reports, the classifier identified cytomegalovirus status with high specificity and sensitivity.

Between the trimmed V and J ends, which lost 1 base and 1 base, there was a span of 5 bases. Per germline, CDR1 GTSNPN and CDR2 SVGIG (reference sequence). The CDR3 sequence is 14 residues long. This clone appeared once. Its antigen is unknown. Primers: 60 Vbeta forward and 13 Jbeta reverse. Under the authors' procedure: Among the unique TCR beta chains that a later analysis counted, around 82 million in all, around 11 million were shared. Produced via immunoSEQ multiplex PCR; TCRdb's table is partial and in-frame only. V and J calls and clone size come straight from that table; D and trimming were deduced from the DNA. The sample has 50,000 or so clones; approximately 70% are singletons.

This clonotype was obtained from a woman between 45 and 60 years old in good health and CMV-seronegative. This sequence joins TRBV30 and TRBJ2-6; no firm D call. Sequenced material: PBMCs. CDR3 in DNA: TGTGCCTGGAGTGAAGCTTCTGGGGCCAACGTCCTGACTTTC. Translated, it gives CAWSEASGANVLTF.